This T cell receptor beta chain stems from a study of blood T cell repertoires in COVID-19. Whole-study context: The origin of the acute and convalescent COVID-19 samples was the United States, Italy and Spain. The cDNA or gDNA used as material had been derived from T cells, B-cell-depleted T cells, or PBMCs.

The trim removed 7 bases at V and 4 bases at J, leaving 9 bases unmatched. Germline CDR1 and CDR2: MRHNA and SNTAGT. CDR3 size: 14 residues. Original data processing: Amplifying reference gene primers gave estimates of nucleated cell counts. The table came from immunoSEQ multiplex PCR; TCRdb's copy has only in-frame clones and leaves some out. V, J and clone size derive from that table, while D and trimming were established from the DNA sequence. In the table there are under 300,000 clones, 80% to 90% of which are singletons. Sample: peripheral blood. The chain is built from TRBV6-4 and TRBJ1-1, with TRBD1 matching 7 bases. The source of this sequence is a man older than 75 with acute or convalescent COVID-19. CDR3 in amino acids: CASKPTGLVTEAFF. The DNA of the CDR3 is TGTGCCAGCAAACCGACAGGGTTGGTCACTGAAGCTTTCTTT.